The clone carrying this TCR beta chain has just a few counts. The TCR library protocol attached unique molecular identifiers to the individual cDNA molecules. TCRdb recomputed calls from the 5' RACE reads with MiXCR, one row per CDR3 protein. Of approximately 71,000 distinct CDR3 sequences listed, more than 9% were seen once; the top ten hold about 1.7%. The data stem from a study of early T cells in non-severe SARS-CoV-2 infection. The germline CDR1 and CDR2 sequences are SNHLY and FYNNEI. The CDR3 sequence is 11 residues long. V was trimmed by 3 bases and J by 7 bases, leaving 4 bases between them. The sample comprised whole blood. This clonotype originated in an adult who was a healthcare worker with PCR-confirmed SARS-CoV-2 infection or an uninfected control (not recorded which). The chain joins TRBV2 to TRBJ2-1; D not certain. The CDR3 here is CASSERNEQFF. The CDR3 region has the DNA TGTGCCAGCAGTGAGAGGAATGAGCAGTTCTTC.